This TCR beta chain was sequenced for a study of cytomegalovirus exposure and HLA in healthy donors. General study results and limits: Researchers reported in a later analysis that common viral pathogens appeared linked to several top clusters. A later analysis showed that HLA-associated TCR beta chains had undergone more clonal expansion than equally common others.

Donors likely had unrecorded immune exposures despite being nominally healthy when sampled. Notes on this clone: What it binds is not known.

CDR1 and CDR2 (germline): LGHNA, YSLEER. The CDR3 sequence is 13 residues long. Trimming removed 4 bases at V and 4 bases at J, with 10 bases between. The PCR had 60 Vbeta and 13 Jbeta primers. Produced via immunoSEQ multiplex PCR; TCRdb's table is partial and in-frame only. The data show 150,000 to 170,000 clones, around 75% seen once. V usage is TRBV4-3 and J usage is TRBJ1-2; D gene ambiguous. Input material: PBMCs. This sequence was found in a man aged 25 to 40 in good health and CMV-seropositive. DNA for the CDR3: TGCGCCAGCAGCCCTTCGTGGAGCTATGGCTACACCTTC. Amino acid sequence: CASSPSWSYGYTF.